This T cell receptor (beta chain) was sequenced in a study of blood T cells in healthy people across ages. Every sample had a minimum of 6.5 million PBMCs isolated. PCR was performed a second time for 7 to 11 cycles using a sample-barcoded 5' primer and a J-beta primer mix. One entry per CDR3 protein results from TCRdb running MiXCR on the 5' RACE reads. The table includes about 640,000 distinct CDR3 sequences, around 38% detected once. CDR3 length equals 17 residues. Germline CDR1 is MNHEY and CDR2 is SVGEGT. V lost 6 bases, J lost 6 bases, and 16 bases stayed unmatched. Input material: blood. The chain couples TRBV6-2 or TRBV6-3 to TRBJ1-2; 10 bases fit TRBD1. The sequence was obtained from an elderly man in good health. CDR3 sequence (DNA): TGTGCCAGCAGCTCGCCCAGACGTGGACAGGGGGTTGATGGCTACACCTTC. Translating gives CASSSPRRGQGVDGYTF.